Listed here are 21 T cell receptor beta chains from one sample, sequenced in a study of blood T cell repertoires in COVID-19. Clones were read by immunoSEQ multiplex PCR, and TCRdb kept only the in-frame ones, dropping some. This table holds some 270,000 clones, roughly 80% found once. The sample comprised peripheral blood. These receptors came from a person aged 65-85 years with COVID-19, enrolled during active disease.

The J gene is TRBJ1-2, the V gene TRBV19; no clear D. With 4 bases removed from V and 0 bases from J, the gap between germline ends came to 9 bases. The CDR3 loop spans 14 amino acids. CDR1 LNHDA and CDR2 SQIVND come from the germline V gene (reference sequence). In DNA, the CDR3 is TGTGCCAGTAGTAAACACGCAGCTAACTATGGCTACACCTTC. Amino acid sequence: CASSKHAANYGYTF.

The DNA of the CDR3 is TGTGCCAGCAGCTTACGACTAGCGGGAGGAGACGAGCAGTACTTC. Translating gives CASSLRLAGGDEQYF. This chain connects TRBV5-4 to TRBJ2-7, with 13 bases fitting TRBD2. Germline trimming cut 2 bases from V and 5 bases from J; bases unmatched to any gene: 4. This CDR3 has 15 residues. Germline loops: CDR1 SGHNT, CDR2 YYREEE (reference sequence).

The genes are TRBV10-3 and TRBJ1-3; TRBD1 is a possible D gene (6 bases). The CDR3 runs to 18 residues. Trimming pared 2 bases from V and 4 bases from J, leaving 21 bases between. Germline V CDR1 and CDR2: ENHRY, SYGVKD. The CDR3 DNA reads as TGTGCCATCAGTGAGGGTTATGGTCAGGGGAGTTTCGGAAACACCATATATTTT. Translation: CAISEGYGQGSFGNTIYF.

The V gene is TRBV3-1 (or the pseudogene TRBV3-2), the J gene TRBJ2-1; perhaps TRBD2 as D (7 bases). The germline gives CDR1 LGHDT, CDR2 YNNKEL (reference sequence). The CDR3 sequence is 15 residues long. Trimming removed 4 bases at V and 9 bases at J, with 19 bases between. In DNA, the CDR3 is TGTGCCAGCAGCCGCTGGGGGGGGGCCTCAGCTGAGCAGTTCTTC. Translation: CASSRWGGASAEQFF.

The chain combines TRBV5-6 with TRBJ2-5; 9 bases align to TRBD2. Losses at the gene ends were 2 bases for V and 5 bases for J; bases not matched to a gene: 4. Germline values: CDR1 SGHDT, CDR2 YYEEEE. CDR3 size: 14 residues. CDR3 nucleotides: TGTGCCAGCAGCTTCTCCAGCGGGGGGGAGACCCAGTACTTC. As protein: CASSFSSGGETQYF. Using reference TRBV5-6 and TRBJ2-5 for the parts outside the CDR3, the full variable domain is DAGVTQSPTHLIKTRGQQVTLRCSPKSGHDTVSWYQQALGQGPQFIFQYYEEEERQRGNFPDRFSGHQFPNYSSELNVNALLLGDSALYLCASSFSSGGETQYFGPGTRLLVL.

CDR3 loop: CAWTSGGSNTEAFF. The CDR3 DNA sequence: TGTGCCTGGACCTCGGGGGGATCGAACACTGAAGCTTTCTTT. This chain connects TRBV30 to TRBJ1-1; maybe TRBD1 (5 bases). Trimming pared 4 bases from V and 1 base from J, leaving 13 bases between. Per germline, CDR1 GTSNPN and CDR2 SVGIG (reference sequence). This CDR3 spans 14 amino acids.

This chain uses TRBV27 with TRBJ2-5; 8 positions match TRBD2. Germline CDR1 is MNHEY and CDR2 is SMNVEV (reference sequence). The CDR3 is 15 amino acids. Trimming cost V 2 bases and J 3 bases; bases outside gene matches: 5. The CDR3 is CASSLTGGIKETQYF. CDR3 DNA: TGTGCCAGCAGTTTAACGGGAGGGATTAAAGAGACCCAGTACTTC.

The rearrangement uses TRBV28 and TRBJ2-5; tentative D call: TRBD2 (8 bases). Germline CDR1 is MDHEN and CDR2 is SYDVKM. There are 16 residues in the CDR3. V was pared by 9 bases and J by 4 bases, with 24 bases between. CDR3 loop: CARTGPLRGGAETQYF. CDR3 DNA: TGTGCCAGGACAGGGCCTCTACGGGGGGGGGCAGAGACCCAGTACTTC.

Ten or more counts support this clone. Other DNA sequences in this sample translate to the same CDR3. This chain uses TRBV5-1 with TRBJ2-7, with D possibly being TRBD2 (6 bases). Germline V lookup: CDR1 SGHRS, CDR2 YFSETQ. The germline V and J ends were trimmed by 1 base and 3 bases, with 11 bases remaining between them. The CDR3 is 14 amino acids. The CDR3 spells CASSLSGGYYEQYF. The CDR3 bases are TGCGCCAGCAGCTTGTCTGGGGGGTACTACGAGCAGTACTTC.

This clone was observed a handful of times. This chain connects TRBV5-1 to TRBJ2-7; 8 nucleotides line up with TRBD1. The CDR3 spans 15 residues. V shed 0 bases, J shed 4 bases, and the junction held 6 bases outside the gene matches. Germline loops: CDR1 SGHRS, CDR2 YFSETQ. The CDR3 loop is CASSLEAGGPYEQYF. The CDR3, as DNA: TGCGCCAGCAGCTTGGAAGCAGGGGGCCCGTACGAGCAGTACTTC. Full variable domain (missing parts from reference TRBV5-1 and TRBJ2-7): KAGVTQTPRYLIKTRGQQVTLSCSPISGHRSVSWYQQTPGQGLQFLFEYFSETQRNKGNFPGRFSGRQFSNSRSEMNVSTLELGDSALYLCASSLEAGGPYEQYFGPGTRLTVT.

The chain is built from TRBV9 and TRBJ1-6; no reliable D call. The CDR3 spans 14 residues. Germline V lookup: CDR1 SGDLS, CDR2 YYNGEE. V was cut by 5 bases and J by 0 bases, with 6 bases left in between. The CDR3 spells CASSATSYNSPLHF. CDR3 sequence (DNA): TGTGCCAGCAGTGCTACCTCCTATAATTCACCCCTCCACTTT.

This clone was detected a few times. V and J are TRBV5-1 and TRBJ2-7, with 10 positions matching TRBD1. CDR1 SGHRS and CDR2 YFSETQ come from the germline V gene. The CDR3 length is 15 residues. V lost 2 bases, J lost 3 bases, and 5 bases stayed unmatched. The CDR3 bases are TGCGCCAGCAGCTTTGGACAGGGGGTAGGCTACGAGCAGTACTTC. Translating gives CASSFGQGVGYEQYF.

The gene calls are TRBV2 and TRBJ2-1, with D possibly being TRBD2 (6 bases). The length of the CDR3 is 13 residues. The V and J ends lost 10 bases and 2 bases respectively, with 12 bases between them. Germline CDR1 SNHLY, CDR2 FYNNEI. As DNA, the CDR3 is TGTGCCATCAAAGCGGGTACCTACAATGAGCAGTTCTTC. It encodes CAIKAGTYNEQFF.

CDR3 in amino acids: CASSEALVGARQPQHF. The DNA of the CDR3 is TGTGCCAGCAGTGAAGCGCTGGTGGGGGCGCGACAGCCCCAGCATTTT. The rearrangement links TRBV6-1 to TRBJ1-5; D is possibly TRBD1 (6 bases). The germline V gene encodes CDR1 MNHNS and CDR2 SASEGT. Trimming left V 0 bases short and J 7 bases short, with 16 bases between. The CDR3 is made up of 16 amino acids.

Turning to this clone: A read error may account for a junction end that differs from germline. Different DNA sequences within this sample yield the same CDR3. The chain carries TRBV6-6 and TRBJ1-6, with a weak D call TRBD1 (6 bases). The CDR3 is 13 amino acids. The V gene's germline CDR1 is MNHNY and CDR2 SVGAGI (reference sequence). The CDR3, as DNA: TGCGCCAGCAGTAGGGACACGGATTCACCCCTCCACTTT. Translated: CASSRDTDSPLHF.

The rearrangement joins TRBV6-1 to TRBJ2-1, with 10 bases lining up with TRBD1. CDR1 is MNHNS and CDR2 is SASEGT in the germline V gene. This CDR3 is built from 16 residues. V gave up 4 bases and J gave up 5 bases; unmatched junction bases: 8. CDR3 region: CASSGLPGQGNNEQFF. The CDR3 region has the DNA TGTGCCAGCAGTGGTCTACCGGGACAGGGGAACAATGAGCAGTTCTTC.

This rearrangement joins TRBV29-1 to TRBJ1-1; D perhaps matches TRBD1 (6 bases). With 4 bases removed from V and 6 bases from J, the gap between germline ends came to 12 bases. Per the germline V gene, CDR1 is SQVTM and CDR2 is ANQGSEA. The CDR3 consists of 12 residues. Here the CDR3 DNA reads TGCAGCGTTGGGTCAGGGGTGGCTGAAGCTTTCTTT. As protein: CSVGSGVAEAFF.

This chain joins TRBV7-2 and TRBJ1-2; D is undetermined. Germline loops: CDR1 SGHTA, CDR2 FQGNSA. The CDR3 consists of 13 residues. The V end was cut by 7 bases, the J end by 5 bases, with 14 bases between. CDR3 nucleotides: TGTGCCAGCACCCAGACATGGGAGTATGGCTACACCTTC. This codes for CASTQTWEYGYTF. The full variable domain, rest sourced from reference TRBV7-2 and TRBJ1-2, is GAGVSQSPSNKVTEKGKDVELRCDPISGHTALYWYRQSLGQGLEFLIYFQGNSAPDKSGLPSDRFSAERTGGSVSTLTIQRTQQEDSAVYLCASTQTWEYGYTFGSGTRLTVV.

The rearrangement uses TRBV11-3 and TRBJ2-5; D call uncertain. Germline CDR1 and CDR2: SGHNT and YENEEA. This CDR3 has 13 amino acids. Trimming took off 1 base at V and 5 bases at J, with 8 bases between the two ends. The CDR3 region has the DNA TGTGCCAGCAGCTTAGTGTTCAGGGAGACCCAGTACTTC. This encodes CASSLVFRETQYF.

This clone was counted at least ten times. The chain recombines TRBV6-4 with TRBJ1-1; D gene ambiguous. V shed 5 bases and J shed 1 base, with 8 bases lying between them. Germline lookup yields CDR1 MRHNA and CDR2 SNTAGT. The CDR3 is made up of 13 amino acids. The CDR3 nucleotides read TGTGCCAGCAGTTTAACAGAGAACACTGAAGCTTTCTTT. It is translated as CASSLTENTEAFF.

The V call is TRBV10-1, the J call TRBJ1-5; the D gene is possibly TRBD1 (6 bases). This CDR3 region has 17 residues. Trimming removed 9 bases from V and 1 base from J, with 22 bases in between. Germline V gives CDR1 WNHNN, CDR2 SYGVQD (reference sequence). CDR3 region: CARKGQGSPESNQPQHF. The CDR3 DNA is TGCGCCAGAAAGGGTCAGGGGTCACCCGAAAGCAATCAGCCCCAGCATTTT.